These T cell receptor beta chains were read from a single sample in a study of blood T cell repertoires in COVID-19. TCRdb keeps only in-frame clones here, not all; method: immunoSEQ multiplex PCR. The sample contains some 38,000 clones, 70% to 90% of which appear only once. Sequencing was performed on peripheral blood. Source of these receptors: a man in his sixties in a cohort sampled during active COVID-19. The CDR3 runs from the conserved cysteine through the conserved F or W. The order of the fields is V gene, D gene, J gene, clone size, CDR3 DNA, CDR3 protein. The D gene is left open where the match is weak. Clone size is not always given. Where it is, it says once, few, many or a class for expanded clones.

>TRBV5-1|NA|TRBJ2-1|few
TGCGCCAGCGGTACCTTGGGGGGAGATGAGCAGTTCTTC
CASGTLGGDEQFF
>TRBV7-3|TRBD1|TRBJ2-3|few
TGTGCCAGCAGCTCGGACAGGTTATCCGCAGATACGCAGTATTTT
CASSSDRLSADTQYF
>TRBV28|NA|TRBJ2-7|NA
TGTGCCAGCAGCGGGGTGGGTGCCAGCTCCTACGAGCAGTACTTC
CASSGVGASSYEQYF
>TRBV7-2|TRBD1|TRBJ2-6|NA
TGTGCCAGCAGCTTAGGAATCAGGGGGACTGGGGCCAACGTCCTGACTTTC
CASSLGIRGTGANVLTF
>TRBV30|TRBD1|TRBJ2-3|NA
TGTGCCTCCTCGACAGGGACAACGCAGTATTTT
CASSTGTTQYF
>TRBV2|TRBD1|TRBJ1-2|once
TGTGCCAGCAGTGACCGGACAGGGGACTATGGCTACACCTTC
CASSDRTGDYGYTF
>TRBV5-1|TRBD2|TRBJ2-2|few
TGCGCCAGCAGCTTGGCCAAAGCGGGAGGACTCTCCTCCACCGGGGAGCTGTTTTTT
CASSLAKAGGLSSTGELFF
>TRBV6-6|TRBD2|TRBJ2-5|NA
TGTGCCAGCAGATCCGGGACTAGCGGTTTCCAAGAGACCCAGTACTTC
CASRSGTSGFQETQYF
>TRBV27|TRBD2|TRBJ2-1|NA
TGTCCCCCTCGGGGGGGCCCCTACAATGAGCAGTTCTTC
CPPRGGPYNEQFF
>TRBV6-4|TRBD2|TRBJ2-1|few
TGTGCCAGCAGCCCCCGGGCGGGAGGGCACGATGAGCAGTTCTTC
CASSPRAGGHDEQFF
>TRBV27|TRBD1|TRBJ1-2|NA
TGTGCCAGTCCCCTCCAGGGACAGGGGTGGAATGGCTACACCTTC
CASPLQGQGWNGYTF
>TRBV28|TRBD1|TRBJ1-4|NA
TGTGCCAGCAGTCCATCGAAAGGACAGGGAGGGAGTGAAAAACTGTTTTTT
CASSPSKGQGGSEKLFF
>TRBV25-1|NA|TRBJ1-5|NA
TGTGCCAGCAGTGACGCGTATAGCAATCAGCCCCAGCATTTT
CASSDAYSNQPQHF
>TRBV15|NA|TRBJ2-5|once
TGTGCCACCAGCGATCGGACAGCGGAAATATGGACCCAGTACTTC
CATSDRTAEIWTQYF
>TRBV27|TRBD2|TRBJ2-7|NA
TGTGCCAGCCGGACTAGCGGCTCCTACGAGCAGTACTTC
CASRTSGSYEQYF
>TRBV5-4|NA|TRBJ2-1|NA
TGTGCCAGCAGCTTGTATAGCGGATCCTTCAATGAGCAGTTCTTC
CASSLYSGSFNEQFF
>TRBV7-2|NA|TRBJ1-1|NA
TGTGCCAGCAGCCAGTCATTCGGGGTGAGCACTGAAGCTTTCTTT
CASSQSFGVSTEAFF
>TRBV5-1|TRBD1|TRBJ2-6|NA
TGCGCCAGCAGCCCAGGACAGGGTAGCTCTGGGGCCAACGTCCTGACTTTC
CASSPGQGSSGANVLTF
>TRBV6-4|TRBD2|TRBJ2-1|NA
TGTGCCAGCAGTGACTCGACTAGCGGGAGCAATGAGCAGTTCTTC
CASSDSTSGSNEQFF
>TRBV6-5|TRBD2|TRBJ2-7|NA
TGTGCCAGCAGCCGTACCGGGGGGATCCCCTACGAGCAGTACTTC
CASSRTGGIPYEQYF
>TRBV4-1|TRBD2|TRBJ2-1|few
TGCGCCAGCAGCCATACCCCCGGGACTAGCGGACCCAATGAGCAGTTCTTC
CASSHTPGTSGPNEQFF
>TRBV29-1|TRBD2|TRBJ2-5|NA
TGCAGCGTTCCTAGCGGGGCCTCCAGGACCCAGTACTTC
CSVPSGASRTQYF
>TRBV15|NA|TRBJ2-3|NA
TGTGCCACCAGCAGAGATCTGTCGGCGGGGCAGTATTTT
CATSRDLSAGQYF
>TRBV28|TRBD1|TRBJ1-5|NA
TGTGCCACTGCACAGGGGTTGGCTAATCAGCCCCAGCATTTT
CATAQGLANQPQHF
>TRBV11-2|NA|TRBJ1-5|NA
TGTGCCAGCAGCTCGGGCAATCAGCCCCAGCATTTT
CASSSGNQPQHF
>TRBV6-1|NA|TRBJ1-2|NA
TGTGCCAGCAGTGAAAACGGTCTCAATGGGGGGTATGGCTACACCTTC
CASSENGLNGGYGYTF
>TRBV10-3|TRBD1|TRBJ1-1|few
TGTGCCGCCGCCGGGACAGTGAACACTGAAGCTTTCTTT
CAAAGTVNTEAFF
>TRBV9|NA|TRBJ1-4|NA
TGTGCCAGCAGCGTAGGGGCCTCAACTAATGAAAAACTGTTTTTT
CASSVGASTNEKLFF
>TRBV4-3|NA|TRBJ2-1|NA
TGCGCCAGCAGCCTAGACCGGGGGTATGAGCAGTTCTTC
CASSLDRGYEQFF
>TRBV18|NA|TRBJ2-5|NA
TGTGCCAGCTCTCCCCCCCTCCGGGAGACCCAGTACTTC
CASSPPLRETQYF
>TRBV5-1|NA|TRBJ2-2|NA
TGCGCCAGCAGCCCAACTAGGGGGGAGCTGTTTTTT
CASSPTRGELFF
>TRBV29-1|TRBD1|TRBJ1-2|few
TGCAGCGTCGGACAGGGAGGAACCTATGGCTACACCTTC
CSVGQGGTYGYTF